The entry below gives a single TCR beta chain sequence along with its context. What the recovered Cohort 3 donors had was two negative PCRs, clearance, or symptom resolution. This sample stems from a study of blood T cell repertoires in COVID-19. Clones were read by immunoSEQ multiplex PCR, and TCRdb kept only the in-frame ones, dropping some. Of roughly 380,000 clones listed, 87% are singletons. Germline assignment: CDR1 LNHDA and CDR2 SQIVND (reference sequence). V was cut by 2 bases and J by 4 bases, with 15 bases left in between. CDR3 length equals 16 residues. The clonotype was recovered from a woman aged 30 to 39 who had recovered from COVID-19. J is TRBJ1-5 and V is TRBV19, with a possible D match to TRBD1 (6 bases). The specimen sequenced was PBMCs or T cells enriched from blood (not recorded which). DNA for the CDR3: TGTGCCAGTAGTATAAACTCGGCAGGGGTGAATCAGCCCCAGCATTTT. Amino acids: CASSINSAGVNQPQHF.